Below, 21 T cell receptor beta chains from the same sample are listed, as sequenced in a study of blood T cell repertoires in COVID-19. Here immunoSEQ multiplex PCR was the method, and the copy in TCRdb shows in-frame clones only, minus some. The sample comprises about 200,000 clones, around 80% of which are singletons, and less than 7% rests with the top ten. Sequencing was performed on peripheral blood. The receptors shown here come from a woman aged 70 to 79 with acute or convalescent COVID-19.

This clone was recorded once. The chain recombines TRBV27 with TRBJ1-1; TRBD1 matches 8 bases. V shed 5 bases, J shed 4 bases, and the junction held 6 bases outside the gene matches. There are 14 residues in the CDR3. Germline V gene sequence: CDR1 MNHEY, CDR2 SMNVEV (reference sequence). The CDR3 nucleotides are TGTGCCAGCAGTGGCTCTACAGGGGGCACTGAAGCTTTCTTT. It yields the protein CASSGSTGGTEAFF.

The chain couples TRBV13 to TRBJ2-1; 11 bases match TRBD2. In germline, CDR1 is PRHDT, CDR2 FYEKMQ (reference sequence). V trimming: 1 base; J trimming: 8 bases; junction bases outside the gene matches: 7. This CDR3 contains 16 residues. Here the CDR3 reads CASSLVGTSGNYEQFF. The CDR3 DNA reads TGTGCCAGCAGCTTAGTTGGGACTAGCGGAAACTATGAGCAGTTCTTC.

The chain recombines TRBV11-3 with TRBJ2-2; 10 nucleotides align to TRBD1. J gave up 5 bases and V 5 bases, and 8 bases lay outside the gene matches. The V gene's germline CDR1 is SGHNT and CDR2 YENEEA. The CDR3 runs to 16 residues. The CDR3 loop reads CASSPRRTGGTGELFF. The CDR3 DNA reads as TGTGCCAGCAGCCCCCGGAGGACAGGGGGGACCGGGGAGCTGTTTTTT.

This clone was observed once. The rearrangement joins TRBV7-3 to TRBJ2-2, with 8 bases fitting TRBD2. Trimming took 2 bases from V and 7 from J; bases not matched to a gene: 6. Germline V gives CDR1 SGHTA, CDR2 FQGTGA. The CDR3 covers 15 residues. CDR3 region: CASSLQAGVIGELFF. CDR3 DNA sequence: TGTGCCAGCAGCTTACAAGCGGGAGTGATCGGGGAGCTGTTTTTT.

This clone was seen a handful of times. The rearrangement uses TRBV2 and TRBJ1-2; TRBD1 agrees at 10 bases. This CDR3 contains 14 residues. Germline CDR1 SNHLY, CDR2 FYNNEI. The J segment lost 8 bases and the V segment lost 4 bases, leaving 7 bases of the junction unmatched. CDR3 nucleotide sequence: TGTGCCAGCAGTGGGGACAGGGGATTCGGAGGCTACACCTTC. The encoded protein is CASSGDRGFGGYTF.

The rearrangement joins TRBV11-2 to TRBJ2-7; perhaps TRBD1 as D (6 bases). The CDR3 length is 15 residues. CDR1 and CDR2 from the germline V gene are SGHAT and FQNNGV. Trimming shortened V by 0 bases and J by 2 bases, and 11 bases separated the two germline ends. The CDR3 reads CASSLEQGNTYEQYF. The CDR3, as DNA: TGTGCCAGCAGCTTAGAGCAGGGGAATACCTACGAGCAGTACTTC.

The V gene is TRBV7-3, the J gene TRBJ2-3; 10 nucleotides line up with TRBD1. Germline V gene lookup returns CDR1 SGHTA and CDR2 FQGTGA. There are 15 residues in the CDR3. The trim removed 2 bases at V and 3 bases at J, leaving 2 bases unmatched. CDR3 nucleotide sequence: TGTGCCAGCAGCTTAGGGGGACAGGGGACAGATACGCAGTATTTT. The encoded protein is CASSLGGQGTDTQYF.

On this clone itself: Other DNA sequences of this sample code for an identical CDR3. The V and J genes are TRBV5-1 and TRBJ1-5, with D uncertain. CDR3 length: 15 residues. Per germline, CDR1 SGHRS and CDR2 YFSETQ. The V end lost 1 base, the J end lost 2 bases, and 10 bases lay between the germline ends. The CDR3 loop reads CASSLSGQGNQPQHF. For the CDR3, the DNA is TGCGCCAGCAGCTTGAGTGGTCAGGGCAATCAGCCCCAGCATTTT.

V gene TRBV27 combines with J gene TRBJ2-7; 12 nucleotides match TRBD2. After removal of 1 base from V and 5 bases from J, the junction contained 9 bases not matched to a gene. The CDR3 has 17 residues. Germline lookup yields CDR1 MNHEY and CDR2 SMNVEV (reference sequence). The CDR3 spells CASSLWTSGTDPNEQYF. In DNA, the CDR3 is TGTGCCAGCAGTTTATGGACTAGCGGGACGGACCCTAACGAGCAGTACTTC.

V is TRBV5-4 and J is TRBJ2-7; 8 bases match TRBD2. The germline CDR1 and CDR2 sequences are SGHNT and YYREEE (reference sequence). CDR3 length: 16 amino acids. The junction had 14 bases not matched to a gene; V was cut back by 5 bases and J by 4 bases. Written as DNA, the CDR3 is TGTGCCAGCAGTTATGACTGGCGGGAGGTAAAATACGAGCAGTACTTC. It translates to CASSYDWREVKYEQYF.

The CDR3 loop is CASLRDTGYEQYF. CDR3 in DNA: TGTGCCAGCCTCCGGGACACAGGGTACGAGCAGTACTTC. The chain combines TRBV2 with TRBJ2-7, with a tentative D call TRBD1 (6 bases). The germline gives CDR1 SNHLY, CDR2 FYNNEI. V dropped 8 bases and J dropped 4 bases, with 15 bases sitting between them. CDR3 length: 13 amino acids.

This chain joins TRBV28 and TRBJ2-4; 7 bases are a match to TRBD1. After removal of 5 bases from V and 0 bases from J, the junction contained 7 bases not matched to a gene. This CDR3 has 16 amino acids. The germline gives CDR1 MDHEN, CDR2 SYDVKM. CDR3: CASSTPGQLAKNIQYF. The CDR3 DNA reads TGTGCCAGCAGTACTCCGGGACAGTTAGCCAAAAACATTCAGTACTTC.

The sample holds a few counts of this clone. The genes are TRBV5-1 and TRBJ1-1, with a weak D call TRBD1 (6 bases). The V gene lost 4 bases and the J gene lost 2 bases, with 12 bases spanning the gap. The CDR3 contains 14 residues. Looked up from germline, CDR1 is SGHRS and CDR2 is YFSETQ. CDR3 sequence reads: CASSAGQPNTEAFF. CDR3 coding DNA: TGCGCCAGCAGCGCCGGACAGCCCAACACTGAAGCTTTCTTT.

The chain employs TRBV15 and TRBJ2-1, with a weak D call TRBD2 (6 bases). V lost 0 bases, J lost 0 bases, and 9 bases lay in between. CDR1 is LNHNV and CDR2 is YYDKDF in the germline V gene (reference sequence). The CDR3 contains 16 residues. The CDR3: CATSRDPGDSYNEQFF. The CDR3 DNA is TGTGCCACCAGCAGAGATCCGGGGGACTCCTACAATGAGCAGTTCTTC.

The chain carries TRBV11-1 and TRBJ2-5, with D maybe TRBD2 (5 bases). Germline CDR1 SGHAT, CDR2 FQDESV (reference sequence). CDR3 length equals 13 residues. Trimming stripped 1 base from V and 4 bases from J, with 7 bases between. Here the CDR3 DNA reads TGTGCCAGCAGCTTAGGTCGGGGAGAGACCCAGTACTTC. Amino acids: CASSLGRGETQYF.

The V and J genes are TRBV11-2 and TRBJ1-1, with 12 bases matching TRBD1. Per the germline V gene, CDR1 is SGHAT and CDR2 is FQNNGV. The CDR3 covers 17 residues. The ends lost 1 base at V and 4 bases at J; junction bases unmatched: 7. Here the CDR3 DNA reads TGTGCCAGCAGCTTAGTGGGACAGGGGGCCTGGGTCACTGAAGCTTTCTTT. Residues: CASSLVGQGAWVTEAFF. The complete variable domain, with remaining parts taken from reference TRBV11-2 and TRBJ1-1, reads EAGVAQSPRYKIIEKRQSVAFWCNPISGHATLYWYQQILGQGPKLLIQFQNNGVVDDSQLPKDRFSAERLKGVDSTLKIQPAKLEDSAVYLCASSLVGQGAWVTEAFFGQGTRLTVV.

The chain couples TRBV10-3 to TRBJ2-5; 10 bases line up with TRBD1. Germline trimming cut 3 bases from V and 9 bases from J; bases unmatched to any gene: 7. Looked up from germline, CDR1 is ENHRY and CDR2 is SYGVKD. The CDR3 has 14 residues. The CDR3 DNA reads TGTGCCATCAGTGATCCGGGGACAGGGGTGTCCCAGTACTTC. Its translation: CAISDPGTGVSQYF.

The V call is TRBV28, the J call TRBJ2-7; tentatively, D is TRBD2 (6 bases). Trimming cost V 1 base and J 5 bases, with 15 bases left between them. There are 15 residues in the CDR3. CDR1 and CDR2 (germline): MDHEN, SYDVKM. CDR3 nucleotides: TGTGCCAGCAGTTTATTAGGAGGGGTGGGGCACGAGCAGTACTTC. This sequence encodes CASSLLGGVGHEQYF.

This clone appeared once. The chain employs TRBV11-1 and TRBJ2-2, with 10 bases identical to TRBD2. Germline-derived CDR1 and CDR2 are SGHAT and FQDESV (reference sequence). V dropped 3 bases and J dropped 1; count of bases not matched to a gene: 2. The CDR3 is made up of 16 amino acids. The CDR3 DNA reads TGTGCCAGCAGCTTCTGGACTAGCGGGAACACCGGGGAGCTGTTTTTT. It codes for CASSFWTSGNTGELFF. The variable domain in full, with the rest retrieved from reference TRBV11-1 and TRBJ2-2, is EAEVAQSPRYKITEKSQAVAFWCDPISGHATLYWYRQILGQGPELLVQFQDESVVDDSQLPKDRFSAERLKGVDSTLKIQPAELGDSAMYLCASSFWTSGNTGELFFGEGSRLTVL.

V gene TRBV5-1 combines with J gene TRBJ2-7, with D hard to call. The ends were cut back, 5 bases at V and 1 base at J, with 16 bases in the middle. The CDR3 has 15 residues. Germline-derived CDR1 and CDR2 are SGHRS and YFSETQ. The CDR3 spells CASRVAATVSYEQYF. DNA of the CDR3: TGCGCCAGCAGAGTTGCCGCTACAGTTTCCTACGAGCAGTACTTC.

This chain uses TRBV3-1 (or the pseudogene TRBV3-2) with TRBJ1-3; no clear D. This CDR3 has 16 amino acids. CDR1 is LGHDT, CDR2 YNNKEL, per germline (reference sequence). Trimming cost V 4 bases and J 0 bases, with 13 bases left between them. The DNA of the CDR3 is TGTGCCAGCAGCCCCTCCGGGGTAAGCTCTGGAAACACCATATATTTT. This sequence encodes CASSPSGVSSGNTIYF.